The clone carrying this T cell receptor (beta chain) was seen only a few times. What it recognizes is unknown. The CDR3 runs 16 residues. V dropped 3 bases and J dropped 7 bases, with 21 bases sitting between them. Germline V gene data show CDR1 as LGHDT and CDR2 as YNNKEL (reference sequence). The entry originates in a study of regulatory T cells in long-lasting Graves disease. Arm-PCR with iRepertoire HTBI primers amplified the CDR3 regions for these TCR beta libraries. TCRdb re-called the multiplex PCR reads through MiXCR, storing one row per CDR3 protein. The sample carries about 400,000 distinct CDR3 sequences, roughly 20% recorded once. Time point here: persistent/refractory GD, antithyroid drugs over 5 years with positive TRAb. PBMC RNA served as the TCR library source. American Thyroid Association guidelines served as the basis for diagnosing Graves' disease. Findings of the study overall: Whereas about a thousand public clonotypes were shared by new patients, persistent patients shared more, at 2,500 to 3,500. Preferential use of TRBV28, TRBJ1-2 and TRBJ2-5 was seen in persistent disease.

The sequencing here drew on peripheral blood mononuclear cells (PBMCs), taken when the disease was refractory, from a patient treated with antithyroid drugs. The rearrangement uses TRBV3-1 and TRBJ2-5; D is possibly TRBD2 (6 bases). The sequence was obtained from a female donor with Graves disease. DNA of the CDR3: TGTGCCAGCAGCCATCCCACGCGGGACGGGTGGACGACCCAGTACTTC. Translating it yields CASSHPTRDGWTTQYF.